This section outlines one TCR beta chain sequence together with its context. Its antigen is undetermined. At baseline, cycle 4 day 1, and cycle 7 day 1, blood was sampled. There are 16 residues in the CDR3. The V gene's germline CDR1 is SGHTA and CDR2 FQGNSA. Trimming took off 2 bases at V and 4 bases at J, with 15 bases between the two ends. The data were taken from a study of OX40 agonist ivuxolimab in advanced cancers. Study background: Patients received ivuxolimab, an intravenous treatment, every 2 weeks at 0.01 to 10 mg/kg.

Points from the study as a whole: CD4+ T cells averaged fewer expanded clones than CD8+ T cells. Partly responding patients at 0.1-3.0 mg/kg showed some of the smallest clonal expansion.

Here immunoSEQ multiplex PCR was the method, and the copy in TCRdb shows in-frame clones only, minus some. The sample contains around 76,000 clones, 86% of which appear only once. The chain couples TRBV7-2 to TRBJ2-1, with D possibly matching TRBD2 (7 bases). Material: CD4+ or CD8+ T cells sorted from blood, obtained in a trial of the OX40 agonist ivuxolimab. This TCR was sampled from an adult with an advanced solid tumor such as melanoma, head and neck, liver or kidney cancer. CDR3 amino acids: CASSLSGGGYYNEQFF. The CDR3, as DNA: TGTGCCAGCAGCTTATCTGGCGGGGGCTATTACAATGAGCAGTTCTTC.